This T cell receptor beta chain was recorded in a study of Ad26.COV2.S vaccination and SARS-CoV-2 variants. The treatment: roughly 20 received Ad26.COV2.S at low or high dose, single or two shots; about 5 received placebo; per-sample allocation not given. Sampling was done on day 63 after the first vaccine or placebo injection. Here immunoSEQ multiplex PCR was the method, and the copy in TCRdb shows in-frame clones only, minus some. Here the sample spans about 450,000 clones, 85% to 90% being singletons. The germline gives CDR1 SEHNR, CDR2 FQNEAQ (reference sequence). V dropped 5 bases and J dropped 1 base, with 8 bases sitting between them. The CDR3 spans 13 residues.

The starting material was peripheral blood, obtained in a trial of Ad26.COV2.S vaccine versus placebo. The chain couples TRBV7-9 to TRBJ1-1, with D possibly being TRBD1 (6 bases). The receptor was derived from a person between 18 and 59 years old who received the Ad26.COV2.S COVID-19 vaccine or a placebo. The CDR3 loop is CASSRQANTEAFF. The CDR3 DNA follows: TGTGCCAGCAGCCGACAGGCGAACACTGAAGCTTTCTTT.